One T cell receptor beta chain is described in this entry. The source of the sample is a study of circulating tumor DNA in untreated peripheral T-cell lymphoma. Profiled with immunoSEQ multiplex PCR; TCRdb holds only in-frame clones, not every one. The data show around 10,000 clones, about 76% seen once. The germline CDR1 and CDR2 sequences are LNHDA and SQIVND (reference sequence). Trimming took off 1 base at V and 5 bases at J, with 12 bases between the two ends. This CDR3 region has 14 residues. Sequenced sample: tumor tissue. The chain is built from TRBV19 and TRBJ2-7, with D perhaps matching TRBD1 (6 bases). This TCR was sampled from a human donor with peripheral T-cell lymphoma. CDR3 in amino acids: CASSIVSGAHEQYF. For the CDR3, the DNA is TGTGCCAGTAGTATAGTTTCAGGGGCACACGAGCAGTACTTC.